These 20 T cell receptor beta chains originate from one sample sequenced in a study of cytomegalovirus exposure and HLA in healthy donors. A multiplex PCR was run with 60 Vbeta primers and 13 Jbeta primers. This table comes from immunoSEQ multiplex PCR, and its TCRdb copy is limited to in-frame clones, with some not included. The sample lists around 210,000 clones; approximately 80% were seen once. Sequenced input: PBMCs. These receptors were taken from a woman in her twenties or thirties in good health and CMV-seronegative.

The V and J genes are TRBV7-6 and TRBJ2-7; the D gene is possibly TRBD2 (5 bases). The CDR3 has 14 amino acids. V lost 5 bases and J lost 3, with 14 bases in between. Germline CDR1 SGHVS, CDR2 FNYEAQ. The CDR3 region has the DNA TGTGCCAGCAGCCCTCCGTCGGGGAACTACGAGCAGTACTTC. Translating gives CASSPPSGNYEQYF.

Judged by abundance, this clone is medium-sized. This chain links TRBV6-1 with TRBJ1-1, with D possibly being TRBD1 (5 bases). The ends were cut back, 7 bases at V and 4 bases at J, with 10 bases in the middle. This CDR3 comprises 12 residues. Germline CDR1 reads MNHNS; CDR2 reads SASEGT. DNA for the CDR3: TGTGCCAGCATGGGGGGGAGCACTGAAGCTTTCTTT. It codes for CASMGGSTEAFF.

This clone was found a few times. The J gene is TRBJ2-7, the V gene TRBV27; 12 nucleotides agree with TRBD2. Germline CDR1 MNHEY, CDR2 SMNVEV (reference sequence). V gave up 4 bases and J gave up 2 bases; unmatched junction bases: 3. CDR3 size: 15 residues. Here the CDR3 reads CASSSSGRAPYEQYF. CDR3 DNA: TGTGCCAGCAGTTCTAGCGGGAGGGCCCCCTACGAGCAGTACTTC.

J is TRBJ2-7 and V is TRBV9; 7 bases are shared with TRBD2. The V and J ends lost 3 bases and 6 bases, in that order; junction bases with no gene match: 15. The CDR3 is 16 amino acids. The germline V gene encodes CDR1 SGDLS and CDR2 YYNGEE. The CDR3 nucleotides read TGTGCCAGCAGCGCCGGGAGCAAAACGGGGGGACTCGAGCAGTACTTC. Its protein product is CASSAGSKTGGLEQYF.

The CDR3 reads CASSQVSRQTYGYTF. The DNA for the CDR3 is TGCGCCAGCAGCCAAGTCTCTCGACAGACCTATGGCTACACCTTC. This chain links TRBV4-1 with TRBJ1-2; a weak D match, TRBD1 (5 bases). Germline CDR1 is MGHRA and CDR2 is YSYEKL. This CDR3 has 15 amino acids. V shed 1 base and J shed 4 bases, with 13 bases lying between them.

The chain employs TRBV29-1 and TRBJ1-2; 8 bases align to TRBD1. There are 15 residues in the CDR3. Trimming took 3 bases from V and 3 from J; bases not matched to a gene: 9. Germline values: CDR1 SQVTM, CDR2 ANQGSEA. CDR3 protein: CSVDTGGGFDYGYTF. In nucleotides, the CDR3 is TGCAGCGTTGATACAGGGGGGGGGTTCGACTATGGCTACACCTTC.

The chain links TRBV15 to TRBJ1-2; TRBD1 matches at 7 bases. V lost 0 bases and J lost 4; bases outside the gene matches: 5. The germline gives CDR1 LNHNV, CDR2 YYDKDF (reference sequence). This CDR3 contains 15 residues. The CDR3 here is CATSRDPGGGYGYTF. The CDR3 DNA is TGTGCCACCAGCAGAGACCCAGGGGGAGGCTATGGCTACACCTTC.

The sample holds a few counts of this clone. The chain is built from TRBV5-1 and TRBJ2-7; the match to TRBD1 covers 8 bases. Germline loops: CDR1 SGHRS, CDR2 YFSETQ. The CDR3 extends over 14 amino acids. V lost 2 bases and J lost 4; bases outside the gene matches: 5. The CDR3 loop is CASSLQGVEYEQYF. The CDR3 DNA sequence: TGCGCCAGCAGCTTACAGGGGGTTGAGTACGAGCAGTACTTC.

This sequence joins TRBV6-6 and TRBJ2-7; 10 bases map to TRBD2. J was trimmed by 2 bases and V by 5 bases; bases with no gene match: 3. The CDR3 is 14 residues long. Germline CDR1 and CDR2: MNHNY and SVGAGI (reference sequence). The CDR3 nucleotides are TGTGCCAGCAGTGAGCGGGGGGGCCCCTACGAGCAGTACTTC. It specifies CASSERGGPYEQYF.

The rearrangement links TRBV7-9 to TRBJ1-2, with 7 bases identical to TRBD1. Per the germline V gene, CDR1 is SEHNR and CDR2 is FQNEAQ (reference sequence). Germline trimming cut 2 bases from V and 4 bases from J; bases unmatched to any gene: 4. The CDR3 spans 14 residues. CDR3 loop: CASSLRDSAYGYTF. Written as DNA, the CDR3 is TGTGCCAGCAGCTTACGGGACAGCGCCTATGGCTACACCTTC.

The rearrangement links TRBV19 to TRBJ1-5; 9 bases align to TRBD1. Germline values: CDR1 LNHDA, CDR2 SQIVND (reference sequence). V lost 5 bases to trimming and J lost 0 bases; unmatched junction nucleotides: 11. This CDR3 is 18 amino acids long. As DNA, the CDR3 is TGTGCCAGTAGTTCGGACAGGGGCCAAGTCTATAGCAATCAGCCCCAGCATTTT. The encoded protein is CASSSDRGQVYSNQPQHF.

The rearrangement joins TRBV6-4 to TRBJ1-6; TRBD1 matches 7 bases. With V trimmed by 11 bases and J by 9 bases, 13 bases remained unmatched. Germline loops: CDR1 MRHNA, CDR2 SNTAGT. The CDR3 is 14 residues long. CDR3 in amino acids: CARWGRQGGSPLHF. The CDR3 DNA follows: TGTGCCCGCTGGGGGAGACAGGGCGGTTCACCCCTCCACTTT.

The chain uses TRBV6-5 and TRBJ2-4; 9 positions match TRBD1. V lost 4 bases and J lost 4; bases outside the gene matches: 5. CDR1 and CDR2 (germline): MNHEY, SVGAGI. The CDR3 sequence is 15 residues long. CDR3 DNA: TGTGCCAGCAGTTCCGGGACAGGGAGGAAAAACATTCAGTACTTC. Translated: CASSSGTGRKNIQYF.

The rearrangement joins TRBV28 to TRBJ1-5; 11 nucleotides match TRBD1. Trimming took 5 bases from V and 5 from J; bases not matched to a gene: 8. This CDR3 contains 16 residues. Germline assignment: CDR1 MDHEN and CDR2 SYDVKM. CDR3 in DNA: TGTGCCAGCAGTCGTTGGACAGGGGGCTTTTATCAGCCCCAGCATTTT. Amino acid sequence: CASSRWTGGFYQPQHF.

The rearrangement uses TRBV9 and TRBJ2-1; the match to TRBD2 covers 8 bases. The CDR3 spans 18 residues. Germline-derived CDR1 and CDR2 are SGDLS and YYNGEE. J gave up 1 base and V 4 bases, and 13 bases lay outside the gene matches. This CDR3 reads CASSRGEGGGFSYNEQFF. CDR3 sequence (DNA): TGTGCCAGCAGCCGAGGGGAGGGCGGGGGGTTTTCCTACAATGAGCAGTTCTTC.

The sample holds one count of this clone. For the CDR3, the DNA is TGTGCCAGCACCCCCACCCCGGGAGGTGTAGACATTCAGTACTTC. Its protein product is CASTPTPGGVDIQYF. The rearrangement links TRBV21-1 to TRBJ2-4; TRBD2, as called in the table, went unchecked against the DNA. TRBV21-1 is a known pseudogene. The CDR3 sequence is 15 residues long.

The chain couples TRBV18 to TRBJ1-1, with TRBD1 matching over 8 bases. Germline values: CDR1 KGHSH, CDR2 LQKENI. CDR3 size: 19 residues. The ends lost 6 bases at V and 0 bases at J; junction bases unmatched: 18. The CDR3 DNA sequence: TGTGCCAGCTCGTCGTGGATTATCGGACAGGGCTTTTTGAACACTGAAGCTTTCTTT. Translation gives CASSSWIIGQGFLNTEAFF.

The genes are TRBV18 and TRBJ1-2; maybe TRBD1 (6 bases). Germline CDR1 reads KGHSH; CDR2 reads LQKENI. V was trimmed by 3 bases and J by 8 bases, leaving 19 bases between them. The CDR3 extends over 15 amino acids. CDR3 in amino acids: CASSPSRGGEDGYTF. For the CDR3, the DNA is TGTGCCAGCTCACCGAGTCGGGGGGGCGAGGACGGCTACACCTTC.

The chain couples TRBV9 to TRBJ2-1, with TRBD2 as a possible D gene (5 bases). CDR3 length: 15 amino acids. V was cut by 3 bases and J by 0 bases, with 10 bases left in between. Germline V gene data show CDR1 as SGDLS and CDR2 as YYNGEE. The CDR3: CASSASRVSYNEQFF. The DNA for the CDR3 is TGTGCCAGCAGCGCCTCGAGGGTCTCCTACAATGAGCAGTTCTTC.

The J gene is TRBJ2-2, the V gene TRBV25-1; unclear D gene. The CDR3 contains 14 residues. V lost 5 bases and J lost 1, with 8 bases in between. In germline, CDR1 is MGHDK, CDR2 SYGVNS. CDR3 loop: CASSPYLNTGELFF. CDR3 bases: TGTGCCAGCAGTCCCTATTTGAACACCGGGGAGCTGTTTTTT.